These 22 T cell receptor beta chains originate from one sample sequenced in a study of beta chain features in type 1 diabetes. Study-level findings and limits: TCRB CDR3s from Type 1 diabetes patients were moderately but significantly shorter in all four CD4+ subsets.

Expressed TCRB transcripts got sequenced, as all isolated RNA was reverse transcribed. Profiling relied on immunoSEQ multiplex PCR, and the TCRdb table lists in-frame clones only, not all of them. The data contain about 650,000 clones, around 12% of them singletons. Antigen specificity for these receptors is unknown. Sample: naive CD4+ T cells from blood. The origin of the receptors is a man younger than 40 with type 1 diabetes.

This chain links TRBV10-3 with TRBJ2-2; D is possibly TRBD1 or TRBD2 (5 bases each). Looked up from germline, CDR1 is ENHRY and CDR2 is SYGVKD. The CDR3 has 13 amino acids. With 10 bases removed from V and 7 bases from J, the gap between germline ends came to 16 bases. The DNA for the CDR3 is TGTGCCACCCTCGAAGGGGACGGCGGGGAGCTGTTTTTT. Its translation: CATLEGDGGELFF.

Concerning this clone itself: The junction and the germline gene differ at one end; a read error may be behind it. The rearrangement uses TRBV7-7 and TRBJ2-3, with D uncertain. Germline CDR1 and CDR2: SSHAT and FNYEAQ (reference sequence). This CDR3 has 13 amino acids. CDR3 amino acids: CASSFAYGDTQYF. Here the CDR3 DNA reads TGTGCTAGCAGCTTCGCGTACGGGGATACGCAGTATTTT.

In this sample, this clone turned up a few times. The J gene is TRBJ1-1, the V gene TRBV10-3, with D possibly being TRBD1 (5 bases). The V gene's germline CDR1 is ENHRY and CDR2 SYGVKD. This CDR3 is built from 16 residues. The V and J ends lost 7 bases and 2 bases respectively, with 20 bases between them. The CDR3 coding sequence is TGTGCCATCAAACCCGATGGGGGTTCAAGTAACACTGAAGCTTTCTTT. Protein sequence: CAIKPDGGSSNTEAFF.

The chain links TRBV9 to TRBJ1-4; 7 bases match TRBD1. Unmatched junction bases numbered 11, after V lost 4 bases and J lost 8 bases. Germline lookup yields CDR1 SGDLS and CDR2 YYNGEE. This CDR3 contains 15 residues. In nucleotides, the CDR3 is TGTGCCAGCAGCTTAAGGACAGGCTCGGGGGAAAAACTGTTTTTT. Encoded protein: CASSLRTGSGEKLFF.

V is TRBV29-1 and J is TRBJ1-4; D is ambiguous. CDR3 length equals 14 residues. The V and J ends lost 6 bases and 4 bases respectively, with 15 bases between them. Germline-derived CDR1 and CDR2 are SQVTM and ANQGSEA. CDR3 in amino acids: CSVGLSGSNEKLFF. As DNA, the CDR3 is TGCAGCGTCGGACTGTCGGGCAGTAATGAAAAACTGTTTTTT.

About this clone: Other DNA sequences within the sample encode an identical CDR3. The genes are TRBV9 and TRBJ2-2; D is ambiguous. The germline V gene has CDR1 SGDLS and CDR2 YYNGEE. V was shortened by 1 base and J by 5 bases, with 3 bases between the two germline ends. The CDR3 spans 12 residues. The CDR3 reads CASSVNTGELFF. As DNA, the CDR3 is TGTGCCAGCAGCGTAAATACCGGGGAGCTGTTTTTT.

V usage is TRBV7-2 and J usage is TRBJ1-1; tentatively, D is TRBD1 (5 bases). The V end was cut by 3 bases, the J end by 1 base, with 6 bases between. CDR3 length: 13 residues. The germline V gene has CDR1 SGHTA and CDR2 FQGNSA. CDR3 loop: CASSFTGNTEAFF. The CDR3 nucleotides are TGTGCCAGCAGCTTCACAGGGAACACTGAAGCTTTCTTT. The full variable domain, completed using reference TRBV7-2 and TRBJ1-1, is GAGVSQSPSNKVTEKGKDVELRCDPISGHTALYWYRQSLGQGLEFLIYFQGNSAPDKSGLPSDRFSAERTGGSVSTLTIQRTQQEDSAVYLCASSFTGNTEAFFGQGTRLTVV.

The chain carries TRBV27 and TRBJ2-5, with D unclear. The CDR3 has 11 residues. V gave up 5 bases and J gave up 5 bases, with 6 bases separating them. Germline CDR1 and CDR2: MNHEY and SMNVEV (reference sequence). Here the CDR3 reads CASSGPETQYF. The CDR3 DNA follows: TGTGCCAGCAGTGGGCCGGAGACCCAGTACTTC.

This sequence joins TRBV7-2 and TRBJ2-1; D gene uncertain. The CDR3 runs to 12 residues. The germline gives CDR1 SGHTA, CDR2 FQGNSA. The V gene lost 6 bases and the J gene lost 6 bases, with 9 bases spanning the gap. The CDR3 reads CASRPRSNEQFF. The CDR3 bases are TGTGCCAGCAGACCCCGGTCCAATGAGCAGTTCTTC.

This chain connects TRBV6-6 to TRBJ2-1; D is undetermined. Germline-derived CDR1 and CDR2 are MNHNY and SVGAGI (reference sequence). V lost 0 bases, J lost 8 bases, and 8 bases lay in between. CDR3 length: 13 amino acids. The CDR3 sequence: CASSYSSTDEQFF. In DNA form, the CDR3 reads TGTGCCAGCAGTTACTCGAGTACGGATGAGCAGTTCTTC.

The V call is TRBV19, the J call TRBJ1-5, with D possibly TRBD1 on 5 matching bases. V was pared by 4 bases and J by 7 bases, with 11 bases between. There are 13 residues in the CDR3. CDR1 is LNHDA, CDR2 SQIVND, per germline (reference sequence). The CDR3 spells CASSSGGVQPQHF. The CDR3 DNA reads TGTGCCAGTAGTAGCGGGGGGGTACAGCCCCAGCATTTT.

The V gene is TRBV19, the J gene TRBJ1-5; tentative D call: TRBD1 (6 bases). Germline lookup yields CDR1 LNHDA and CDR2 SQIVND (reference sequence). The CDR3 consists of 14 residues. V shed 6 bases and J shed 1 base, with 10 bases lying between them. This chain's CDR3 is CASSYGQSNQPQHF. In DNA form, the CDR3 reads TGTGCCAGTAGCTATGGACAGAGCAATCAGCCCCAGCATTTT.

This clone has more than one count but fewer than ten. The genes are TRBV28 and TRBJ1-5; D remains ambiguous. Trimming left V 2 bases short and J 9 bases short, with 11 bases between. This CDR3 contains 13 residues. CDR1 and CDR2 from the germline V gene are MDHEN and SYDVKM. CDR3 nucleotides: TGTGCCAGCAGTTTAGCTAGGGAATCGCCCCAGCATTTT. This translates into CASSLARESPQHF.

The chain joins TRBV19 to TRBJ1-1; D is possibly TRBD1 (5 bases). Trimming shortened V by 0 bases and J by 0 bases, and 11 bases separated the two germline ends. Germline assignment: CDR1 LNHDA and CDR2 SQIVND (reference sequence). This CDR3 comprises 16 residues. CDR3 in DNA: TGTGCCAGTAGTATAGACCGGGAGGGGATGAACACTGAAGCTTTCTTT. Its translation is CASSIDREGMNTEAFF.

This chain connects TRBV19 to TRBJ2-3; D is perhaps TRBD1 (6 bases). V was pared by 2 bases and J by 1 base, with 7 bases between. This CDR3 is 14 amino acids long. Germline V gene sequence: CDR1 LNHDA, CDR2 SQIVND (reference sequence). CDR3 DNA sequence: TGTGCCAGTAGTATACAGGGGCGCACAGATACGCAGTATTTT. It yields the protein CASSIQGRTDTQYF.

The rearrangement uses TRBV9 and TRBJ1-3; 8 bases fit TRBD1. This CDR3 spans 15 amino acids. Germline V gene sequence: CDR1 SGDLS, CDR2 YYNGEE. V lost 3 bases and J lost 2; bases outside the gene matches: 4. CDR3 nucleotide sequence: TGTGCCAGCAGCGCGACAGGGGCCGCTGGAAACACCATATATTTT. It specifies CASSATGAAGNTIYF.

V usage is TRBV14 and J usage is TRBJ2-3; TRBD1 aligns across 7 bases. J lost 5 bases, V lost 2 bases, and 4 bases had no gene match. The CDR3 spans 14 residues. Germline assignment: CDR1 SGHDN and CDR2 FVKESK. CDR3: CASSQYRQGDTQYF. DNA of the CDR3: TGTGCCAGCAGCCAATACCGACAGGGAGATACGCAGTATTTT.

The V gene is TRBV7-2, the J gene TRBJ2-7, with 11 bases fitting TRBD2. The CDR3 runs to 15 residues. The germline V gene encodes CDR1 SGHTA and CDR2 FQGNSA. After removal of 5 bases from V and 2 bases from J, the junction contained 5 bases not matched to a gene. CDR3 sequence (DNA): TGTGCCAGCAGCACGACTAGCGGGGTCGCCTACGAGCAGTACTTC. Its protein is CASSTTSGVAYEQYF.

This clone was detected a few times. The gene calls are TRBV28 and TRBJ1-2; D remains unclear. V was trimmed by 3 bases and J by 2 bases, leaving 16 bases between them. The CDR3 contains 16 residues. The germline gives CDR1 MDHEN, CDR2 SYDVKM. The chain's CDR3 is CASSLIVGNRNYGYTF. CDR3 DNA sequence: TGTGCCAGCAGTTTGATAGTGGGGAACAGAAACTATGGCTACACCTTC.

This chain connects TRBV28 to TRBJ2-7; D is unclear. Germline V gene lookup returns CDR1 MDHEN and CDR2 SYDVKM. The V gene lost 8 bases and the J gene lost 2 bases, with 10 bases spanning the gap. This CDR3 region has 12 residues. The CDR3 sequence is CASGSGPYEQYF. DNA for the CDR3: TGTGCCAGCGGGTCTGGGCCCTACGAGCAGTACTTC.

There are a few counts of this clone. The chain employs TRBV11-3 and TRBJ1-2; D remains ambiguous. Trimming took off 3 bases at V and 2 bases at J, with 10 bases between the two ends. Germline V gene data show CDR1 as SGHNT and CDR2 as YENEEA. CDR3 length equals 14 residues. The CDR3 protein is CASSFGGENYGYTF. The CDR3 bases are TGTGCCAGCAGCTTCGGTGGGGAGAACTATGGCTACACCTTC. The full variable domain, completed using reference TRBV11-3 and TRBJ1-2, is EAGVVQSPRYKIIEKKQPVAFWCNPISGHNTLYWYLQNLGQGPELLIRYENEEAVDDSQLPKDRFSAERLKGVDSTLKIQPAELGDSAVYLCASSFGGENYGYTFGSGTRLTVV.

This clone was counted only a few times. The chain links TRBV7-2 to TRBJ1-5, with D unclear. There are 13 residues in the CDR3. Germline lookup yields CDR1 SGHTA and CDR2 FQGNSA. V gave up 0 bases and J gave up 5 bases, with 5 bases separating them. The CDR3 DNA reads as TGTGCCAGCAGCTTAGCTGGGTATCAGCCCCAGCATTTT. Protein product: CASSLAGYQPQHF.